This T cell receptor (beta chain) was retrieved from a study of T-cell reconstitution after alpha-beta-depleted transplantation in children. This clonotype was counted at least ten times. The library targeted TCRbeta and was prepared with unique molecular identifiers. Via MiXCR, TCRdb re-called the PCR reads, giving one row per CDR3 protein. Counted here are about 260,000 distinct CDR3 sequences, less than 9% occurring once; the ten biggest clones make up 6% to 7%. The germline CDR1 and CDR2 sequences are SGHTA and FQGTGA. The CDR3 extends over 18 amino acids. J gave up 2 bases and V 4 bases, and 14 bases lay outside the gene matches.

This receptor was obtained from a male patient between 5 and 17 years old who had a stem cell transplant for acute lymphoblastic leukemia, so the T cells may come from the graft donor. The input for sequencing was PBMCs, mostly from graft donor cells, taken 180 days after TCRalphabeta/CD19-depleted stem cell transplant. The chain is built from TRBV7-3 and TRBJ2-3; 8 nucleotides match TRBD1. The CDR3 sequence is CASSSRTGLGPFTDTQYF. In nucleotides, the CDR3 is TGTGCCAGCAGCTCCAGGACAGGGCTAGGGCCTTTCACAGATACGCAGTATTTT.